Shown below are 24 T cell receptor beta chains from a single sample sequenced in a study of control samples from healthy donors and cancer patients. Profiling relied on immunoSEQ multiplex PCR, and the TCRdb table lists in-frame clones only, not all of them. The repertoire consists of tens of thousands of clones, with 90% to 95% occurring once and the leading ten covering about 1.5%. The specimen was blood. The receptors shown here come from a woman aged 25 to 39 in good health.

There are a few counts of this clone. The CDR3 loop is CASRGDNQPQHF. For the CDR3, the DNA is TGTGCCAGCAGGGGAGACAATCAGCCCCAGCATTTT. The genes are TRBV25-1 and TRBJ1-5; D remains unclear. The V end was cut by 6 bases, the J end by 3 bases, with 6 bases between. This CDR3 is 12 amino acids long. From germline, CDR1 is MGHDK and CDR2 SYGVNS.

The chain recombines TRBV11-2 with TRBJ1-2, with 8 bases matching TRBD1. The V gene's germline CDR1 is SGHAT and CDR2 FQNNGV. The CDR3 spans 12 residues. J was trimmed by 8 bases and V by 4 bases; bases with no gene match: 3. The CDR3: CASSSGQGGYTF. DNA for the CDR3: TGTGCCAGCAGCTCCGGACAGGGCGGCTACACCTTC. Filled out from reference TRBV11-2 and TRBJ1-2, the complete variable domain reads EAGVAQSPRYKIIEKRQSVAFWCNPISGHATLYWYQQILGQGPKLLIQFQNNGVVDDSQLPKDRFSAERLKGVDSTLKIQPAKLEDSAVYLCASSSGQGGYTFGSGTRLTVV.

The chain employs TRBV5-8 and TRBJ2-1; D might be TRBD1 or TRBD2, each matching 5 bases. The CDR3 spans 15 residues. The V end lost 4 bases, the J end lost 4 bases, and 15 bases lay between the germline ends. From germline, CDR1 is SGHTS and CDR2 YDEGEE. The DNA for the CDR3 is TGTGCCAGCAGCCCCGCCGGGGCCCCATACAATGAGCAGTTCTTC. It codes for CASSPAGAPYNEQFF.

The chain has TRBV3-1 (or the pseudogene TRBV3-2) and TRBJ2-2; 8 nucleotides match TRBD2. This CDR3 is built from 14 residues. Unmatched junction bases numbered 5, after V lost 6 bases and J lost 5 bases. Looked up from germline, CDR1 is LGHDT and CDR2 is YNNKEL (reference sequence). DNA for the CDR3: TGTGCCAGCAGGAGCGGGGGTGATACCGGGGAGCTGTTTTTT. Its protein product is CASRSGGDTGELFF.

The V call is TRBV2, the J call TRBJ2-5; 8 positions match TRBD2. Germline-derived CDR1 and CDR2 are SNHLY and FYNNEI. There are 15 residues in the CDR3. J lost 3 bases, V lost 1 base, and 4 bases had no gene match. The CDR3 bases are TGTGCCAGCAGTGAAGGGACTAGCAGAAAAGAGACCCAGTACTTC. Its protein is CASSEGTSRKETQYF.

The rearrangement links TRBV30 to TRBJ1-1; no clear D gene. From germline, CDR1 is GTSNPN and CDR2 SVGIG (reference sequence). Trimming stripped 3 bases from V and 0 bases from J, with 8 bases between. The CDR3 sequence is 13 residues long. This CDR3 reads CAWRTWVNTEAFF. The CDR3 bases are TGTGCCTGGAGGACTTGGGTGAACACTGAAGCTTTCTTT.

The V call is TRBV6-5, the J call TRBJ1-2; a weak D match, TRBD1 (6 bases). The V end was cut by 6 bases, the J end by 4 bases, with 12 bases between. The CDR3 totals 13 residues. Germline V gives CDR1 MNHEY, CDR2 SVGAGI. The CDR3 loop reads CASRIGTTYGYTF. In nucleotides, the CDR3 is TGTGCCAGCAGAATCGGGACAACCTATGGCTACACCTTC.

The CDR3 reads CASSPRGGNSGNTIYF. CDR3 bases: TGTGCCAGTAGTCCCAGGGGAGGCAACTCTGGAAACACCATATATTTT. V gene TRBV19 combines with J gene TRBJ1-3, with a weak D call TRBD1 (6 bases). The CDR3 consists of 16 residues. Germline values: CDR1 LNHDA, CDR2 SQIVND (reference sequence). Trimming cost V 5 bases and J 0 bases, with 14 bases left between them.

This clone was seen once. The CDR3 loop is CASSLARGFGSGAFF. The DNA for the CDR3 is TGTGCCAGCAGCTTAGCTAGGGGGTTTGGTTCAGGGGCTTTCTTT. The rearrangement uses TRBV7-9 and TRBJ1-1, with D perhaps matching TRBD1 (6 bases). Germline CDR1 and CDR2: SEHNR and FQNEAQ (reference sequence). The CDR3 has 15 amino acids. V lost 0 bases and J 11 bases, leaving 19 bases between the germline ends.

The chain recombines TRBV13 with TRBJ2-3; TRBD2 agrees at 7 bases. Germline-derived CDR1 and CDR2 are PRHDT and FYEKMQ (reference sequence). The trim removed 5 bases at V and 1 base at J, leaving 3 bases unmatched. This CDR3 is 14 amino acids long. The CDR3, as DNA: TGTGCCAGCAGCACACGGGGGGGCACAGATACGCAGTATTTT. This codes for CASSTRGGTDTQYF.

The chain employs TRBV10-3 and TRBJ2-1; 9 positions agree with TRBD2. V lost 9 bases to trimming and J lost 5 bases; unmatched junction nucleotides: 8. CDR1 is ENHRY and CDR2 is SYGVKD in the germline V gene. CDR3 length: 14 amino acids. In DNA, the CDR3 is TGTGCCATGAGGGGGGCTAGCGGGGACAATGAGCAGTTCTTC. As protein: CAMRGASGDNEQFF.

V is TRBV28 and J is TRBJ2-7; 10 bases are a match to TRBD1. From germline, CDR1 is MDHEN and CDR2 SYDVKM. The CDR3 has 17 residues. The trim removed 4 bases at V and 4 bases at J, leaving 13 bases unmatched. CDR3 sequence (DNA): TGTGCCAGCAGTTCGCAAACAAGACAGGGGGCGGTATACGAGCAGTACTTC. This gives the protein CASSSQTRQGAVYEQYF.

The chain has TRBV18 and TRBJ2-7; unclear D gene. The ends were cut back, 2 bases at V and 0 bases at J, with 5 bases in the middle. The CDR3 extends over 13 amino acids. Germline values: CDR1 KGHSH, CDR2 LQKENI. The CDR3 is CASSPISSYEQYF. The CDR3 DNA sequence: TGTGCCAGCTCACCAATAAGCTCCTACGAGCAGTACTTC.

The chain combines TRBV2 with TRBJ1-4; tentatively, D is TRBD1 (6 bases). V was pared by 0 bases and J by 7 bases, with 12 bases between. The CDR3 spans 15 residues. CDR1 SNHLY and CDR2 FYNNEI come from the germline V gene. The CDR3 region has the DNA TGTGCCAGCAGTGAAGCCAGGGGTGGACCTGAAAAACTGTTTTTT. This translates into CASSEARGGPEKLFF.

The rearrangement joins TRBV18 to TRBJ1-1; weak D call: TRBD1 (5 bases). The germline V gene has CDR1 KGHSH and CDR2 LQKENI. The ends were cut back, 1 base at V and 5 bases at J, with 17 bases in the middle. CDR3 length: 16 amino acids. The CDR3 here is CASSPLDIQGSTEAFF. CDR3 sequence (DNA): TGTGCCAGCTCACCACTCGATATCCAGGGATCGACTGAAGCTTTCTTT.

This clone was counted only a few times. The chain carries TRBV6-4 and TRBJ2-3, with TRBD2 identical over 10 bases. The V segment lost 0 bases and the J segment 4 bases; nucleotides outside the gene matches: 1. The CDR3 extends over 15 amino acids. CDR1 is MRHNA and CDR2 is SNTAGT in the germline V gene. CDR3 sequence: CASSDSSGGADTQYF. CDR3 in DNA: TGTGCCAGCAGTGACTCGAGCGGGGGGGCAGATACGCAGTATTTT.

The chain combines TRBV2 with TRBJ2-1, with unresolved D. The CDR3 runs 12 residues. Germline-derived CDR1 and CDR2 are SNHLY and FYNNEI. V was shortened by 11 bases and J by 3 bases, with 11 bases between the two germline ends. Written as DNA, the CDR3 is TGTGCCGGAAGAGTCGGCTACAATGAGCAGTTCTTC. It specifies CAGRVGYNEQFF.

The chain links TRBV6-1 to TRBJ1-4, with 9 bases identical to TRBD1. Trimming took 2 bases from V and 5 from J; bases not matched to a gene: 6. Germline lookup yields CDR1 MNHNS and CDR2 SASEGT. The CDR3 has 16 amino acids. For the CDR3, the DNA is TGTGCCAGCAGTGAACGGCCGGACAGGGGAAATGAAAAACTGTTTTTT. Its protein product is CASSERPDRGNEKLFF.

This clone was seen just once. DNA for the CDR3: TGTGCCAGTGGGACAGGGGGAACTAATGAAAAACTGTTTTTT. Translating gives CASGTGGTNEKLFF. The gene calls are TRBV19 and TRBJ1-4, with TRBD1 matching over 11 bases. There are 14 residues in the CDR3. With 8 bases clipped from V and 1 base from J, the junction kept 0 bases outside the gene matches. The V gene's germline CDR1 is LNHDA and CDR2 SQIVND (reference sequence).

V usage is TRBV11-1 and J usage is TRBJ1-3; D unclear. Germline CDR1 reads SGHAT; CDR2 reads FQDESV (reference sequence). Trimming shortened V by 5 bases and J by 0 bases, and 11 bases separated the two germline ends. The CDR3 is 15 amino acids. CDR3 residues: CASSTPGGSGNTIYF. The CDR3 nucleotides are TGTGCCAGCAGCACTCCCGGAGGCTCTGGAAACACCATATATTTT.

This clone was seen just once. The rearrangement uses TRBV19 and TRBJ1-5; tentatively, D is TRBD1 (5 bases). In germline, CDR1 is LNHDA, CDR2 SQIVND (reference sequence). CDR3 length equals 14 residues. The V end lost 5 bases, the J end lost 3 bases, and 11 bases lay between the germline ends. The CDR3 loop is CASSGGAPNQPQHF. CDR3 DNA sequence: TGTGCCAGTAGTGGAGGGGCACCCAATCAGCCCCAGCATTTT.

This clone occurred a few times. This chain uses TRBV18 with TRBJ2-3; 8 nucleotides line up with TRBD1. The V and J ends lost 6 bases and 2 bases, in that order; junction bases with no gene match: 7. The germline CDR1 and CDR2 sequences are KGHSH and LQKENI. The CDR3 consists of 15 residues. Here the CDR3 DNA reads TGTGCCAGCTCGACAGGGACAGGCTTCACAGATACGCAGTATTTT. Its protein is CASSTGTGFTDTQYF.

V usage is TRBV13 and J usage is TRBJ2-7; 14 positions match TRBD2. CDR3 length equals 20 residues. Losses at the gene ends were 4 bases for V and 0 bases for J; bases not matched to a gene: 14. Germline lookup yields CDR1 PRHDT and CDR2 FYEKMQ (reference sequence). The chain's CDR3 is CASSSRKTGLAGASSYEQYF. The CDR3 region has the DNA TGTGCCAGCAGCTCGAGGAAGACGGGACTAGCGGGGGCGAGCTCCTACGAGCAGTACTTC.

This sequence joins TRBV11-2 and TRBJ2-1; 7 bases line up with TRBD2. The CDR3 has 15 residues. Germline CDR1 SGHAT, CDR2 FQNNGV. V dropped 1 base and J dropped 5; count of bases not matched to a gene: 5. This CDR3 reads CASSLGGGGHNEQFF. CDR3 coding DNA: TGTGCCAGCAGCTTAGGTGGGGGGGGACACAATGAGCAGTTCTTC. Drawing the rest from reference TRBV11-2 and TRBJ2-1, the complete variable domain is EAGVAQSPRYKIIEKRQSVAFWCNPISGHATLYWYQQILGQGPKLLIQFQNNGVVDDSQLPKDRFSAERLKGVDSTLKIQPAKLEDSAVYLCASSLGGGGHNEQFFGPGTRLTVL.